This entry features one TCR beta chain sequence. The data were obtained in a study of technical replicates of blood from a handful of donors. Method: immunoSEQ multiplex PCR; TCRdb's copy keeps in-frame clones and lacks some. The sample records roughly 79,000 clones, about 92% being singletons. With 3 bases removed from V and 3 bases from J, the gap between germline ends came to 9 bases. This CDR3 contains 14 residues. Germline lookup yields CDR1 MDHEN and CDR2 SYDVKM. The V call is TRBV28, the J call TRBJ1-5; D not resolved. Sequenced: T cells isolated from PBMCs. The receptor was derived from a human donor in good health. DNA of the CDR3: TGTGCCAGCAGTTTGCAGGCGACCAATCAGCCCCAGCATTTT. Protein sequence: CASSLQATNQPQHF.